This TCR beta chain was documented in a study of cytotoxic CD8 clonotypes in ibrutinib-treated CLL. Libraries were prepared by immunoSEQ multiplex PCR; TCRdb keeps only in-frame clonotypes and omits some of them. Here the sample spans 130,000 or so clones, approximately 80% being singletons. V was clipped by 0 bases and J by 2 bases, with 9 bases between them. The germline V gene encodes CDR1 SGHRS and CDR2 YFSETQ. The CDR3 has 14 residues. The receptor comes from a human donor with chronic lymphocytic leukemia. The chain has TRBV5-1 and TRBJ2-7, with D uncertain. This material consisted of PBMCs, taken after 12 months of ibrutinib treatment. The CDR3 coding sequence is TGCGCCAGCAGCTTGGGAGGCATTACCTACGAGCAGTACTTC. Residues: CASSLGGITYEQYF.